This T cell receptor beta chain was captured by sequencing in a study of T cell repertoires in cytomegalovirus infection. Whole-study results and caveats: Clonotypes of TCR beta that were HLA-C-restricted and CMV-specific dominated the ex vivo response. Totalled public TCR beta family frequency picked out people who carried CMV plus the relevant HLA.

This clonotype appeared many times. Its target is unknown. Each CDR3 protein is one row after TCRdb ran MiXCR on the reads. This table holds fewer than 650,000 distinct CDR3 sequences, 40% found once. Losses at the gene ends were 8 bases for V and 5 bases for J; bases not matched to a gene: 5. CDR1 and CDR2 (germline): SGHVS, FNYEAQ. The CDR3 is 12 amino acids. The rearrangement links TRBV7-6 to TRBJ2-5; 7 bases are a match to TRBD1. The material sequenced was cultured PBMCs, taken from culture after CMV antigen stimulation. This TCR derives from a human donor in good health (CMV status not recorded). Some clones in this sample may be carry-over from other donors' samples. The CDR3 loop reads CASSGGRETQYF. The CDR3 DNA reads as TGTGCCAGCTCAGGGGGTAGGGAGACCCAGTACTTC.